Following are 14 T cell receptor beta chains from one sample sequenced in a study of cytomegalovirus exposure and HLA in healthy donors. TCRdb's copy holds only in-frame clones and misses some; the assay was immunoSEQ multiplex PCR. The sample shows some 170,000 clones, approximately 86% of them seen only once. The sequenced sample was PBMCs. The receptor set was obtained from a young man in good health and CMV-seropositive.

This rearrangement joins TRBV6-5 to TRBJ1-2; a weak D match, TRBD1 (5 bases). Deletions cut 6 bases from V and 5 bases from J, with 13 bases between. Germline CDR1 MNHEY, CDR2 SVGAGI. CDR3 length: 13 residues. The CDR3 loop is CASSEDGGYGYTF. The DNA for the CDR3 is TGTGCCAGCAGCGAGGACGGGGGGTATGGCTACACCTTC.

The chain joins TRBV5-4 to TRBJ1-2; 7 bases agree with TRBD1. Germline CDR1 is SGHNT and CDR2 is YYREEE (reference sequence). V trimming: 3 bases; J trimming: 3 bases; junction bases outside the gene matches: 8. The CDR3 runs to 15 residues. CDR3 region: CASSSKLQGDYGYTF. CDR3 DNA: TGTGCCAGCAGCTCCAAATTGCAGGGGGACTATGGCTACACCTTC.

The chain has TRBV27 and TRBJ2-7; maybe TRBD1 (5 bases). V lost 2 bases and J lost 3, with 14 bases in between. Germline CDR1 reads MNHEY; CDR2 reads SMNVEV (reference sequence). CDR3 size: 15 residues. This CDR3 is CASSLGAAYLYEQYF. The CDR3 nucleotides read TGTGCCAGCAGTTTAGGGGCAGCCTACCTCTACGAGCAGTACTTC.

V gene TRBV11-1 combines with J gene TRBJ1-1; D call uncertain. This CDR3 is 14 amino acids long. Trimming pared 5 bases from V and 0 bases from J, leaving 10 bases between. From germline, CDR1 is SGHAT and CDR2 FQDESV (reference sequence). CDR3 sequence (DNA): TGTGCCAGCAGCCTTAACCTAATGAACACTGAAGCTTTCTTT. Encoded protein: CASSLNLMNTEAFF.

V usage is TRBV13 and J usage is TRBJ2-7; D perhaps matches TRBD1 (5 bases). Germline V gives CDR1 PRHDT, CDR2 FYEKMQ (reference sequence). V lost 3 bases and J lost 2, with 14 bases in between. The CDR3 extends over 15 amino acids. CDR3 coding DNA: TGTGCCAGCAGCTTTCTCCAGGGAAACCCCTACGAGCAGTACTTC. It is translated as CASSFLQGNPYEQYF.

The chain employs TRBV28 and TRBJ2-7; 8 bases match TRBD2. The CDR3 spans 16 residues. Germline CDR1 MDHEN, CDR2 SYDVKM. After removal of 4 bases from V and 7 bases from J, the junction contained 15 bases not matched to a gene. The CDR3 bases are TGTGCCAGCAGTTACCCTCAAGCGGGAGCATCGGGGGAGCAGTACTTC. Protein sequence: CASSYPQAGASGEQYF.

The V gene is TRBV30, the J gene TRBJ2-7; 7 nucleotides match TRBD1. V gave up 2 bases and J gave up 9 bases; unmatched junction bases: 4. The CDR3 is 11 residues long. The V gene's germline CDR1 is GTSNPN and CDR2 SVGIG (reference sequence). For the CDR3, the DNA is TGTGCCTGGAGTCCACACAGGGGGCAGTACTTC. It is translated as CAWSPHRGQYF.

The rearrangement links TRBV19 to TRBJ1-6; D not resolved. In germline, CDR1 is LNHDA, CDR2 SQIVND (reference sequence). V gave up 5 bases and J gave up 0 bases, with 14 bases separating them. CDR3 length: 17 amino acids. CDR3 in DNA: TGTGCCAGTAGTCCCGACGGGTTCCGCTCCTATAATTCACCCCTCCACTTT. Protein sequence: CASSPDGFRSYNSPLHF.

In the case of this clone: Relative to the germline gene, one junction end is altered; a read error may explain this. The rearrangement joins TRBV14 to TRBJ2-3; 7 bases line up with TRBD2. The CDR3 covers 13 residues. Germline values: CDR1 SGHDN, CDR2 FVKESK. The CDR3 DNA reads as TGTGCCAGCAGCAACCAACCGGGACTAATAAAGGACTTT. This sequence encodes CASSNQPGLIKDF.

The chain uses TRBV21-1 and TRBJ2-3; TRBD1 reflects the table's D call only, with no check against the DNA. TRBV21-1 is listed as a pseudogene. The CDR3 is made up of 16 amino acids. This chain's CDR3 is CASCSSYSGTTDTQYF. CDR3 in DNA: TGTGCCAGCTGTTCGTCGTACTCAGGCACGACAGATACGCAGTATTTT.

V usage is TRBV7-6 and J usage is TRBJ1-5; possibly TRBD1 for D (5 bases). There are 14 residues in the CDR3. The V gene lost 3 bases and the J gene lost 3 bases, with 9 bases spanning the gap. Germline V CDR1 and CDR2: SGHVS, FNYEAQ. The CDR3 sequence is CASSLGGVNQPQHF. The CDR3 region has the DNA TGTGCCAGCAGCTTGGGGGGAGTCAATCAGCCCCAGCATTTT.

This clone was counted a single time. The chain couples TRBV7-2 to TRBJ2-1; no reliable D call. The V gene lost 5 bases and the J gene lost 9 bases, with 8 bases spanning the gap. The CDR3 sequence is 11 residues long. Germline V gene data show CDR1 as SGHTA and CDR2 as FQGNSA. DNA for the CDR3: TGTGCCAGCAGCCGTCGGAGTGAGCAGTTCTTC. Translating it yields CASSRRSEQFF.

J is TRBJ1-3 and V is TRBV4-2, with 7 positions matching TRBD1. From germline, CDR1 is LGHNA and CDR2 YNFKEQ. The CDR3 loop spans 14 amino acids. J was trimmed by 4 bases and V by 1 base; bases with no gene match: 1. The CDR3 loop reads CASSQGQGGNTIYF. The CDR3 region has the DNA TGTGCCAGCAGCCAAGGACAGGGCGGAAACACCATATATTTT.

This chain connects TRBV6-6 to TRBJ2-7, with D unresolved. The germline V gene has CDR1 MNHNY and CDR2 SVGAGI (reference sequence). V lost 5 bases to trimming and J lost 2 bases, with 19 bases between them. The length of the CDR3 is 16 residues. The CDR3 protein is CASSTLALPRTYEQYF. The CDR3 nucleotides read TGTGCCAGCAGTACCCTGGCCCTTCCCAGGACCTACGAGCAGTACTTC.